The source of this T cell receptor beta chain is a study of cytomegalovirus exposure and HLA in healthy donors. PCR amplification relied on 60 Vbeta primers (plus 13 Jbeta primers). Some clones are missing from TCRdb's copy, which holds only in-frame ones; the method was immunoSEQ multiplex PCR. The sample yields around 100,000 clones, 10% seen once. The V end lost 5 bases, the J end lost 5 bases, and 12 bases lay between the germline ends. The CDR3 loop spans 13 amino acids. From germline, CDR1 is ENHRY and CDR2 SYGVKD. When sampled, the donors appeared nominally healthy, though they likely had unrecorded immune exposures. This clone was seen only a few times. This specimen includes other DNA sequences encoding the same CDR3.

The TCR comes from a man in his forties or fifties in good health and CMV-seropositive. The sequenced sample consisted of PBMCs. The chain has TRBV10-3 and TRBJ1-2; perhaps TRBD1 as D (6 bases). CDR3 DNA sequence: TGTGCCATCAGTACAGGACAGAATTATGGCTACACCTTC. Protein: CAISTGQNYGYTF.